A single sample is the source of the 25 T cell receptor beta chains below, sequenced in a study of T-cell reconstitution after alpha-beta-depleted transplantation in children. Unique molecular identifiers were built into the TCRbeta library. TCRdb re-derived calls from the PCR reads in MiXCR, one entry per CDR3 protein. The sample holds about 420,000 distinct CDR3 sequences, roughly 17% seen once. The sequencing here drew on PBMCs, mostly from graft donor cells, taken 360 days after TCRalphabeta/CD19-depleted stem cell transplant. These TCRs come from a boy younger than two who had a stem cell transplant for Wiskott-Aldrich syndrome, so the T cells may come from the graft donor.

CDR3 bases: TGTGCCAGCAGCTTAGGACAGGGTTCAATTTACGAGCAGTACTTC. As protein: CASSLGQGSIYEQYF. The chain combines TRBV11-2 with TRBJ2-7; the match to TRBD1 covers 7 bases. V was pared by 1 base and J by 4 bases, with 7 bases of the junction left unmatched. The CDR3 runs to 15 residues. The germline gives CDR1 SGHAT, CDR2 FQNNGV.

The CDR3 protein is CSARGIIYEQYF. CDR3 sequence (DNA): TGCAGTGCTAGGGGGATCATCTACGAGCAGTACTTC. This chain joins TRBV20-1 and TRBJ2-7; no firm D call. CDR3 length: 12 amino acids. Trimming removed 3 bases from V and 3 bases from J, with 9 bases in between. From germline, CDR1 is DFQATT and CDR2 SNEGSKA (reference sequence).

The V call is TRBV12-3 or TRBV12-4, the J call TRBJ2-2, with a possible D match to TRBD1 (6 bases). The CDR3 runs to 16 residues. Trimming stripped 6 bases from V and 9 bases from J, with 23 bases between. This chain's CDR3 is CASSYDGQPHTRELFF. CDR3 bases: TGTGCCAGCAGCTACGACGGACAGCCCCATACCCGGGAGCTGTTTTTT.

This clonotype turned up a few times. This chain connects TRBV4-2 to TRBJ2-7; 8 bases fit TRBD1. CDR3 length: 15 residues. The V and J ends lost 5 bases and 5 bases, in that order; junction bases with no gene match: 11. CDR1 LGHNA and CDR2 YNFKEQ come from the germline V gene. This chain's CDR3 is CASSSLDREWDEQYF. As DNA, the CDR3 is TGTGCCAGCAGCAGTCTGGACAGGGAGTGGGACGAGCAGTACTTC.

This clonotype was seen a handful of times. The genes are TRBV4-1 and TRBJ2-4; D may match TRBD1 or TRBD2 (6 bases each). Germline-derived CDR1 and CDR2 are MGHRA and YSYEKL. Trimming shortened V by 2 bases and J by 8 bases, and 13 bases separated the two germline ends. CDR3 size: 14 residues. The CDR3 nucleotides read TGCGCCAGCAGCCAAAACAGGGAGGTGGACATTCAGTACTTC. Amino acids: CASSQNREVDIQYF.

The gene calls are TRBV5-1 and TRBJ2-7; no definite D call. The CDR3 totals 15 residues. Germline assignment: CDR1 SGHRS and CDR2 YFSETQ. The ends were cut back, 1 base at V and 0 bases at J, with 11 bases in the middle. DNA for the CDR3: TGCGCCAGCAGCTTGTTTCCAGGCCTCTCCTACGAGCAGTACTTC. Its protein is CASSLFPGLSYEQYF.

This clonotype was detected ten times or more. The chain couples TRBV5-1 to TRBJ2-1; TRBD2 matches 14 bases. Germline lookup yields CDR1 SGHRS and CDR2 YFSETQ. Trimming removed 4 bases from V and 7 bases from J; junction bases left unmatched: 7. The CDR3 is made up of 16 amino acids. The CDR3, as DNA: TGCGCCAGCAGCGTTGGACTAGCGGGGGGCAGGAATGAGCAGTTCTTC. Protein product: CASSVGLAGGRNEQFF.

This clonotype was detected a few times. V and J are TRBV4-3 and TRBJ2-1, with TRBD2 matching 10 bases. Trimming removed 3 bases from V and 6 bases from J; junction bases left unmatched: 8. Per germline, CDR1 LGHNA and CDR2 YSLEER. The CDR3 covers 16 residues. The CDR3 DNA reads as TGCGCCAGCAGCCACGGAGAGCTAGCGGGGGCCAATGAGCAGTTCTTC. Translated: CASSHGELAGANEQFF.

This clonotype was found a few times. The genes are TRBV7-6 and TRBJ2-5, with D tentatively TRBD1 or TRBD2 (5 bases each). This CDR3 is 15 amino acids long. The ends were cut back, 5 bases at V and 1 base at J, with 14 bases in the middle. The germline V gene has CDR1 SGHVS and CDR2 FNYEAQ. The CDR3, as DNA: TGTGCCAGCAGCCCTGTACGGGGCCTCCAAGAGACCCAGTACTTC. Encoded protein: CASSPVRGLQETQYF. The full variable domain, rest sourced from reference TRBV7-6 and TRBJ2-5, is GAGVSQSPRYKVTKRGQDVALRCDPISGHVSLYWYRQALGQGPEFLTYFNYEAQQDKSGLPNDRFSAERPEGSISTLTIQRTEQRDSAMYRCASSPVRGLQETQYFGPGTRLLVL.

This clonotype was seen a few times. The chain links TRBV4-1 to TRBJ2-1; D is undetermined. The CDR3 runs to 13 residues. CDR1 MGHRA and CDR2 YSYEKL come from the germline V gene. Trimming cost V 2 bases and J 6 bases, with 8 bases left between them. The CDR3 DNA sequence: TGCGCCAGCAGCCAACTTGGAATCAATGAGCAGTTCTTC. Its translation is CASSQLGINEQFF.

The chain uses TRBV30 and TRBJ2-5, with 7 bases identical to TRBD1. J lost 4 bases, V lost 0 bases, and 5 bases had no gene match. In germline, CDR1 is GTSNPN, CDR2 SVGIG (reference sequence). The CDR3 length is 14 residues. CDR3 in DNA: TGTGCCTGGAGTGTCCACAGGGGTGGAGAGACCCAGTACTTC. This encodes CAWSVHRGGETQYF.

The table lists this clonotype with a few counts. This chain uses TRBV20-1 with TRBJ2-5, with 7 bases matching TRBD2. In germline, CDR1 is DFQATT, CDR2 SNEGSKA (reference sequence). V trimming: 3 bases; J trimming: 1 base; junction bases outside the gene matches: 8. The CDR3 loop spans 15 amino acids. Written as DNA, the CDR3 is TGCAGTGCTAGCGGACTAGGAGGCTTCCAAGAGACCCAGTACTTC. It translates to CSASGLGGFQETQYF.

This clonotype appeared a few times. This sequence joins TRBV20-1 and TRBJ2-1, with no clear D. Trimming took 3 bases from V and 3 from J, leaving 9 bases between them. The germline V gene has CDR1 DFQATT and CDR2 SNEGSKA (reference sequence). This CDR3 is built from 13 residues. The CDR3 spells CSASPRNYNEQFF. CDR3 sequence (DNA): TGCAGTGCTAGTCCCAGGAACTACAATGAGCAGTTCTTC.

This clonotype was counted a few times. V is TRBV5-1 and J is TRBJ2-1; 7 nucleotides agree with TRBD2. In germline, CDR1 is SGHRS, CDR2 YFSETQ. The CDR3 length is 16 residues. V shed 0 bases and J 6 bases; nucleotides not matched to a gene: 9. Written as DNA, the CDR3 is TGCGCCAGCAGCTTGGGGGGGGGATTTACCTCCAATGAGCAGTTCTTC. It specifies CASSLGGGFTSNEQFF.

V usage is TRBV7-9 and J usage is TRBJ2-7; a weak D match, TRBD1 (5 bases). Germline CDR1 is SEHNR and CDR2 is FQNEAQ (reference sequence). The CDR3 has 14 residues. The V end was cut by 1 base, the J end by 2 bases, with 9 bases between. The CDR3 protein is CASSLGSGPYEQYF. The CDR3, as DNA: TGTGCCAGCAGCTTAGGCTCAGGGCCCTACGAGCAGTACTTC.

The CDR3 DNA sequence: TGCAGTGCTAGAGACCTGGGGTGGGGCACAGATACGCAGTATTTT. Its translation is CSARDLGWGTDTQYF. The J gene is TRBJ2-3, the V gene TRBV20-1, with D unclear. CDR3 size: 15 residues. Germline V CDR1 and CDR2: DFQATT, SNEGSKA (reference sequence). The germline V and J ends were trimmed by 0 bases and 1 base, with 11 bases remaining between them.

Only a few counts were recorded for this clonotype. This rearrangement joins TRBV27 to TRBJ2-2, with 8 bases fitting TRBD1. J lost 1 base, V lost 6 bases, and 10 bases had no gene match. This CDR3 region has 17 residues. Germline V CDR1 and CDR2: MNHEY, SMNVEV (reference sequence). This CDR3 is CASRVFRGTGNTGELFF. In nucleotides, the CDR3 is TGTGCCAGCAGGGTTTTTAGAGGGACAGGGAACACCGGGGAGCTGTTTTTT.

This chain uses TRBV6-5 with TRBJ2-3, with 10 positions matching TRBD1. The CDR3 spans 19 residues. Germline CDR1 and CDR2: MNHEY and SVGAGI. The ends lost 2 bases at V and 3 bases at J; junction bases unmatched: 14. CDR3 in amino acids: CASSYPSPGQGMWTDTQYF. CDR3 bases: TGTGCCAGCAGTTACCCGTCCCCGGGACAGGGGATGTGGACAGATACGCAGTATTTT.

This clonotype was recorded a few times. J is TRBJ2-1 and V is TRBV3-1, with TRBD1 identical over 9 bases. With V trimmed by 6 bases and J by 4 bases, 10 bases remained unmatched. CDR1 LGHDT and CDR2 YNNKEL come from the germline V gene (reference sequence). The CDR3 is 16 residues long. CDR3 amino acids: CASRLAGTGTYNEQFF. CDR3 sequence (DNA): TGTGCCAGCAGACTAGCCGGGACAGGGACATACAATGAGCAGTTCTTC.

This CDR3 is CASSFISGRGKDTQYF. The CDR3 DNA sequence: TGTGCCAGCAGTTTTATTAGCGGGAGGGGGAAAGATACGCAGTATTTT. V and J are TRBV12-3 or TRBV12-4 and TRBJ2-3; 11 positions agree with TRBD2. V trimming: 3 bases; J trimming: 5 bases; junction bases outside the gene matches: 7. The CDR3 has 16 amino acids.

This clonotype has only a few counts. J is TRBJ2-7 and V is TRBV12-3 or TRBV12-4; a weak D match, TRBD2 (6 bases). CDR3 length: 13 residues. V was clipped by 4 bases and J by 7 bases, with 14 bases between them. In nucleotides, the CDR3 is TGTGCCAGCAGTTGGAGGGGAGGAGAAGAGCAGTACTTC. It specifies CASSWRGGEEQYF.

A word on this clonotype: The junction departs from the called germline gene at one end, perhaps through a read error. The chain is built from TRBV5-1 and TRBJ2-1; no clear D gene. The CDR3 contains 13 residues. Germline V CDR1 and CDR2: SGHRS, YFSETQ. CDR3: CASNLLVKNEQFF. For the CDR3, the DNA is TGCGCCAGCAACTTGCTAGTTAAGAATGAGCAGTTCTTC.

By sample fraction, this clonotype is medium-sized. The gene calls are TRBV29-1 and TRBJ2-5; the D is unclear. Per germline, CDR1 SQVTM and CDR2 ANQGSEA. With 0 bases removed from V and 1 base from J, the gap between germline ends came to 15 bases. The length of the CDR3 is 16 residues. The CDR3 here is CSVEDGRRRFQETQYF. The CDR3 DNA reads as TGCAGCGTTGAAGATGGGCGGAGAAGATTCCAAGAGACCCAGTACTTC.

This rearrangement joins TRBV10-2 to TRBJ2-1, with TRBD1 matching over 8 bases. Germline trimming cut 6 bases from V and 3 bases from J; bases unmatched to any gene: 19. The CDR3 length is 19 residues. Germline V gene sequence: CDR1 WSHSY, CDR2 SAAADI. The CDR3 DNA follows: TGCGCCAGCAGAGTAACGGCGGGACAGGTCCTCAATATCTACAATGAGCAGTTCTTC. This translates into CASRVTAGQVLNIYNEQFF.

This clonotype has more than one count but fewer than ten. CDR3 in amino acids: CASSPSLQGLAWNEQFF. DNA for the CDR3: TGTGCCAGCAGTCCTAGCCTCCAGGGACTAGCGTGGAATGAGCAGTTCTTC. The chain uses TRBV7-2 and TRBJ2-1, with 10 bases lining up with TRBD2. The CDR3 loop spans 17 amino acids. Germline CDR1 and CDR2: SGHTA and FQGNSA. J lost 7 bases, V lost 6 bases, and 15 bases had no gene match.